Here is one T cell receptor beta chain with its context. Antigen specificity is unknown. The length of the CDR3 is 16 residues. The germline V gene encodes CDR1 SEHNR and CDR2 FQNEAQ (reference sequence). The V and J ends lost 6 bases and 11 bases, in that order; junction bases with no gene match: 13. The PCR made use of 60 Vbeta and 13 Jbeta primers. Generated by immunoSEQ multiplex PCR, the TCRdb table keeps only in-frame clones and is missing some. The table lists about 150,000 clones, around two thirds of them singletons. The data were taken from a study of cytomegalovirus exposure and HLA in healthy donors. Study-wide findings and caveats: Analysis performed later found 16,000 or so TCR beta sequences associated with HLA alleles at 0.05 false discovery rate.

Sample: PBMCs. The chain recombines TRBV7-9 with TRBJ2-5; 15 nucleotides line up with TRBD2. This sequence originates from a man aged 25 to 45 in good health and CMV-seropositive. In DNA, the CDR3 is TGTGCCAGCAGTTTCCCGGGACTAGCGGGAGGACCTCAGCAGTACTTC. It translates to CASSFPGLAGGPQQYF.